This is a list of T cell receptor beta chains from one sample in a study of regulatory T cells. Clones were read by immunoSEQ multiplex PCR, and TCRdb kept only the in-frame ones, dropping some. The table records 10,000 or so clones, around 82% of them present only once. The sample taken for sequencing was CD8+ T cells sorted from blood. These receptor sequences come from a person aged 18-29 years with CD3G deficiency. Each CDR3 is given with its conserved first and last residue. The D gene is left open where the match is weak. Some rows mark clone size as missing; the rest say once, few, many or name a class of expanded clone.

d_gene: TRBD2; v_gene: TRBV28; j_gene: TRBJ2-1; abundance: .; CDR3aa: CASSGLAVSNEQFF; CDR3nt: TGTGCCAGCAGCGGACTAGCGGTAAGCAATGAGCAGTTCTTC
d_gene: .; v_gene: TRBV28; j_gene: TRBJ1-1; abundance: .; CDR3aa: CASSFGVYGDTEAFF; CDR3nt: TGTGCCAGCAGTTTCGGAGTATATGGTGACACTGAAGCTTTCTTT
d_gene: .; v_gene: TRBV6-1; j_gene: TRBJ1-2; abundance: .; CDR3aa: CAIQQANYGYTF; CDR3nt: TGTGCCATTCAACAGGCAAACTATGGCTACACCTTC
d_gene: .; v_gene: TRBV6-1; j_gene: TRBJ2-7; abundance: .; CDR3aa: CASSNREFAYEQYF; CDR3nt: TGTGCCAGCAGTAACAGGGAATTTGCCTACGAGCAGTACTTC
d_gene: .; v_gene: TRBV10-3; j_gene: TRBJ2-7; abundance: .; CDR3aa: CAISVMDGYEQYF; CDR3nt: TGTGCCATCAGTGTGATGGACGGGTACGAGCAGTACTTC
d_gene: .; v_gene: TRBV19; j_gene: TRBJ2-1; abundance: .; CDR3aa: CASSYRGGSYNEQFF; CDR3nt: TGTGCCAGTAGTTACAGGGGGGGCTCCTACAATGAGCAGTTCTTC
d_gene: .; v_gene: TRBV19; j_gene: TRBJ1-2; abundance: .; CDR3aa: CASGTLLGGYTF; CDR3nt: TGTGCCAGTGGGACCCTCCTCGGGGGCTACACCTTC
d_gene: .; v_gene: TRBV7-9; j_gene: TRBJ2-7; abundance: .; CDR3aa: CASSRSDKHDEQYF; CDR3nt: TGTGCCAGCAGCCGATCTGACAAGCACGACGAGCAGTACTTC
d_gene: .; v_gene: TRBV28; j_gene: TRBJ1-2; abundance: .; CDR3aa: CASGPGYGYGYTF; CDR3nt: TGTGCCAGCGGGCCAGGGTACGGCTATGGCTACACCTTC
d_gene: TRBD2; v_gene: TRBV7-8; j_gene: TRBJ2-7; abundance: .; CDR3aa: CASSPLTSGLYEQYF; CDR3nt: TGTGCCAGCAGCCCATTGACTAGCGGTCTCTACGAGCAGTACTTC
d_gene: .; v_gene: TRBV6-6; j_gene: TRBJ2-1; abundance: .; CDR3aa: CASSYSGIGNEQFF; CDR3nt: TGTGCCAGCAGTTACTCAGGGATCGGGAATGAGCAGTTCTTC
d_gene: TRBD1; v_gene: TRBV7-9; j_gene: TRBJ2-3; abundance: .; CDR3aa: CASSFEGALTSTDTQYF; CDR3nt: TGTGCCAGCAGCTTTGAGGGGGCCTTGACTAGCACAGATACGCAGTATTTT
d_gene: .; v_gene: TRBV7-8; j_gene: TRBJ2-7; abundance: .; CDR3aa: CASSPPGAGYEQYF; CDR3nt: TGTGCCAGCAGCCCCCCGGGGGCTGGCTACGAGCAGTACTTC
d_gene: TRBD2; v_gene: TRBV6-1; j_gene: TRBJ2-7; abundance: .; CDR3aa: CASALEREGKAEQYF; CDR3nt: TGTGCCAGCGCCCTGGAGCGGGAGGGTAAGGCCGAGCAGTACTTC
d_gene: .; v_gene: TRBV5-1; j_gene: TRBJ1-2; abundance: .; CDR3aa: CASRVAVRKTYGYTF; CDR3nt: TGCGCCAGCCGAGTAGCGGTTCGAAAGACCTATGGCTACACCTTC
d_gene: TRBD1; v_gene: TRBV7-9; j_gene: TRBJ2-2; abundance: .; CDR3aa: CASSGTGETGELFF; CDR3nt: TGTGCCAGCTCAGGGACAGGGGAGACCGGGGAGCTGTTTTTT
d_gene: .; v_gene: TRBV7-9; j_gene: TRBJ2-7; abundance: .; CDR3aa: CASSRADGTDEQYF; CDR3nt: TGTGCCAGCAGCCGAGCGGACGGAACCGACGAGCAGTACTTC
d_gene: TRBD1; v_gene: TRBV28; j_gene: TRBJ2-1; abundance: .; CDR3aa: CASNTLLGQGDNEQFF; CDR3nt: TGTGCCAGCAACACACTTCTGGGACAGGGGGACAATGAGCAGTTCTTC
d_gene: .; v_gene: TRBV5-5; j_gene: TRBJ2-4; abundance: .; CDR3aa: CASSLAVKNIQYF; CDR3nt: TGTGCCAGCAGCCTGGCGGTCAAAAACATTCAGTACTTC
d_gene: TRBD2; v_gene: TRBV7-6; j_gene: TRBJ2-5; abundance: .; CDR3aa: CASSAGGLRTQYF; CDR3nt: TGTGCCAGCAGTGCGGGGGGGCTAAGGACCCAGTACTTC
d_gene: .; v_gene: TRBV11-2; j_gene: TRBJ2-1; abundance: .; CDR3aa: CASSEPWGGYNEQFF; CDR3nt: TGTGCCAGCAGCGAACCATGGGGAGGCTATAATGAGCAGTTCTTC
d_gene: TRBD2; v_gene: TRBV10-2; j_gene: TRBJ2-3; abundance: .; CDR3aa: CASSVSGRATDTQYF; CDR3nt: TGCGCCAGCAGTGTTAGCGGGAGGGCCACAGATACGCAGTATTTT
d_gene: TRBD1; v_gene: TRBV13; j_gene: TRBJ1-2; abundance: .; CDR3aa: CASSINRGHGYTF; CDR3nt: TGTGCCAGCAGCATCAACAGGGGGCATGGCTACACCTTC
d_gene: .; v_gene: TRBV27; j_gene: TRBJ2-2; abundance: few; CDR3aa: CASSQGATGELFF; CDR3nt: TGTGCCAGCAGCCAGGGCGCCACCGGGGAGCTGTTTTTT
d_gene: .; v_gene: TRBV19; j_gene: TRBJ1-1; abundance: .; CDR3aa: CASSKRGDTEAFF; CDR3nt: TGTGCCAGTAGTAAGAGGGGGGACACTGAAGCTTTCTTT
d_gene: .; v_gene: TRBV7-9; j_gene: TRBJ2-5; abundance: .; CDR3aa: CASSFDGGETQYF; CDR3nt: TGTGCCAGCAGCTTCGACGGGGGCGAGACCCAGTACTTC
d_gene: TRBD1; v_gene: TRBV7-2; j_gene: TRBJ2-1; abundance: .; CDR3aa: CASSPGQGAQKKQFF; CDR3nt: TGTGCCAGCAGCCCCGGACAGGGGGCGCAAAAAAAGCAGTTCTTC
d_gene: TRBD1; v_gene: TRBV11-2; j_gene: TRBJ2-7; abundance: .; CDR3aa: CASSFNFAGTGFSDEQYF; CDR3nt: TGTGCCAGCAGCTTCAATTTTGCGGGGACAGGGTTTTCCGACGAGCAGTACTTC
d_gene: .; v_gene: TRBV12-5; j_gene: TRBJ2-5; abundance: .; CDR3aa: CASAPSTRGETQYF; CDR3nt: TGTGCTAGTGCCCCCTCGACCCGCGGGGAGACCCAGTACTTC
d_gene: .; v_gene: TRBV11-2; j_gene: TRBJ2-7; abundance: .; CDR3aa: CASSLLSSGVGEQYF; CDR3nt: TGTGCCAGCAGCCTCTTATCCTCAGGGGTTGGCGAGCAGTACTTC
d_gene: TRBD2; v_gene: TRBV27; j_gene: TRBJ2-2; abundance: .; CDR3aa: CASMGGSTGELFF; CDR3nt: TGTGCCAGTATGGGAGGGAGCACCGGGGAGCTGTTTTTT
d_gene: TRBD2; v_gene: TRBV7-9; j_gene: TRBJ2-3; abundance: .; CDR3aa: CASSFGLAGGLHPTDTQYF; CDR3nt: TGTGCCAGCAGCTTCGGATTAGCGGGAGGGCTCCATCCCACAGATACGCAGTATTTT
d_gene: .; v_gene: TRBV4-1; j_gene: TRBJ2-1; abundance: few; CDR3aa: CASSQDHSGRSANEQFF; CDR3nt: TGCGCCAGCAGCCAAGATCACTCTGGGCGATCGGCCAATGAGCAGTTCTTC
d_gene: .; v_gene: TRBV5-5; j_gene: TRBJ2-7; abundance: once; CDR3aa: CASSFGTGYEQYF; CDR3nt: TGTGCCAGCAGCTTCGGGACGGGGTACGAGCAGTACTTC
d_gene: .; v_gene: TRBV28; j_gene: TRBJ2-2; abundance: once; CDR3aa: CASSSTFYTGTGELFF; CDR3nt: TGTGCCAGCAGCTCAACCTTCTACACGGGCACCGGGGAGCTGTTTTTT
d_gene: .; v_gene: TRBV7-8; j_gene: TRBJ2-7; abundance: .; CDR3aa: CASSAVWGREQYF; CDR3nt: TGTGCCAGCAGCGCCGTCTGGGGCCGGGAGCAGTACTTC
d_gene: TRBD1; v_gene: TRBV5-1; j_gene: TRBJ2-3; abundance: .; CDR3aa: CASSLGQGEDTQYF; CDR3nt: TGCGCCAGCAGCTTGGGACAGGGGGAAGATACGCAGTATTTT
d_gene: .; v_gene: TRBV7-8; j_gene: TRBJ2-1; abundance: .; CDR3aa: CASSLERGVGENEQFF; CDR3nt: TGTGCCAGCAGCTTAGAGAGGGGCGTTGGCGAGAACGAGCAGTTCTTC
d_gene: .; v_gene: TRBV21-1; j_gene: TRBJ1-5; abundance: .; CDR3aa: CASSRVDSNQPQHF; CDR3nt: TGTGCCAGCAGCCGAGTCGATAGCAATCAGCCCCAGCATTTT
d_gene: TRBD1; v_gene: TRBV5-1; j_gene: TRBJ2-3; abundance: .; CDR3aa: CASSLGQGASDTQYF; CDR3nt: TGCGCCAGCAGCTTGGGACAGGGGGCAAGCGATACGCAGTATTTT